What follows are 12 T cell receptor beta chains derived from one specimen sequenced in a study of blood T cell repertoires in COVID-19. Data came from immunoSEQ multiplex PCR; TCRdb stores just in-frame clones and leaves some out. Of over 250,000 clones listed, 85% are singletons. Sample: peripheral blood. All receptors come from a man aged 50 to 60 with active or convalescent COVID-19.

The rearrangement joins TRBV5-4 to TRBJ2-5; TRBD1 aligns across 9 bases. Germline CDR1 reads SGHNT; CDR2 reads YYREEE (reference sequence). The CDR3 consists of 15 residues. After removal of 4 bases from V and 4 bases from J, the junction contained 8 bases not matched to a gene. This chain's CDR3 is CASSPGQGVGETQYF. The CDR3 DNA follows: TGTGCCAGCAGCCCGGGACAGGGCGTAGGAGAGACCCAGTACTTC.

This clone was recorded once. This chain uses TRBV13 with TRBJ2-5; 8 bases are a match to TRBD1. CDR1 PRHDT and CDR2 FYEKMQ come from the germline V gene (reference sequence). The V and J ends lost 6 bases and 3 bases, in that order; junction bases with no gene match: 9. The CDR3 extends over 15 amino acids. The CDR3 coding sequence is TGTGCCAGCAGAAGCTCCGAGGACAGGGAAGAGACCCAGTACTTC. Encoded protein: CASRSSEDREETQYF.

The rearrangement uses TRBV30 and TRBJ1-5, with TRBD1 as a possible D gene (5 bases). V lost 2 bases, J lost 2 bases, and 7 bases lay in between. Germline V gene data show CDR1 as GTSNPN and CDR2 as SVGIG (reference sequence). The CDR3 runs 13 residues. The CDR3 region is CAWSSRGNQPQHF. Here the CDR3 DNA reads TGTGCCTGGAGTTCCAGGGGCAATCAGCCCCAGCATTTT.

This clone was observed a few times. The rearrangement links TRBV11-2 to TRBJ2-7, with D possibly matching TRBD2 (6 bases). The ends were cut back, 2 bases at V and 3 bases at J, with 14 bases in the middle. This CDR3 comprises 15 residues. CDR1 SGHAT and CDR2 FQNNGV come from the germline V gene. The CDR3 loop is CASSLTDGSDYEQYF. As DNA, the CDR3 is TGTGCCAGCAGCTTAACTGACGGGAGTGACTACGAGCAGTACTTC.

CDR3 bases: TGTGCCAGCAGTCCAGCGCGGGTCCCAGATACGCAGTATTTT. Amino acids: CASSPARVPDTQYF. V is TRBV7-9 and J is TRBJ2-3, with D perhaps TRBD2 (5 bases). Trimming left V 6 bases short and J 4 bases short, with 14 bases between. Germline CDR1 is SEHNR and CDR2 is FQNEAQ (reference sequence). The CDR3 sequence is 14 residues long.

The V call is TRBV5-6, the J call TRBJ1-1, with D unresolved. CDR3 length: 12 residues. Germline values: CDR1 SGHDT, CDR2 YYEEEE. Deletions cut 4 bases from V and 3 bases from J, with 7 bases between. DNA of the CDR3: TGTGCCAGCAGCATAAGCGACACTGAAGCTTTCTTT. Translated: CASSISDTEAFF.

The chain uses TRBV4-2 and TRBJ2-7; TRBD2 aligns across 8 bases. This CDR3 contains 16 residues. Germline V CDR1 and CDR2: LGHNA, YNFKEQ. Losses at the gene ends were 1 base for V and 6 bases for J; bases not matched to a gene: 11. The CDR3 region has the DNA TGTGCCAGCAGCCAAGGAGCGAGCGGGAGTCTGAGCGAGCAGTACTTC. Amino acids: CASSQGASGSLSEQYF.

The sample holds a few counts of this clone. This chain joins TRBV30 and TRBJ2-7, with D possibly TRBD1 on 6 matching bases. Trimming cost V 7 bases and J 3 bases, with 16 bases left between them. CDR1 and CDR2 from the germline V gene are GTSNPN and SVGIG (reference sequence). The CDR3 has 13 amino acids. The chain's CDR3 is CAFLRGGSYEQYF. For the CDR3, the DNA is TGTGCCTTCCTCAGGGGTGGGAGCTACGAGCAGTACTTC.

The chain links TRBV28 to TRBJ2-5; a possible D gene is TRBD2 (7 bases). CDR3 length equals 13 residues. Germline V gene data show CDR1 as MDHEN and CDR2 as SYDVKM. Trimming took off 8 bases at V and 4 bases at J, with 14 bases between the two ends. The CDR3 loop reads CASEGGRSETQYF. CDR3 coding DNA: TGTGCCAGCGAGGGGGGGAGGTCAGAGACCCAGTACTTC.

The rearrangement uses TRBV19 and TRBJ1-5, with 7 bases matching TRBD1. The length of the CDR3 is 14 residues. Trimming took 8 bases from V and 1 from J; bases not matched to a gene: 5. Germline lookup yields CDR1 LNHDA and CDR2 SQIVND (reference sequence). For the CDR3, the DNA is TGTGCCAGTGAAACAGGGGCGAGCAATCAGCCCCAGCATTTT. This gives the protein CASETGASNQPQHF.

J is TRBJ2-1 and V is TRBV11-2; possibly TRBD1 for D (5 bases). Trimming stripped 3 bases from V and 7 bases from J, with 19 bases between. CDR1 and CDR2 (germline): SGHAT, FQNNGV. This CDR3 spans 16 amino acids. This CDR3 reads CASSLLGGPRGNEQFF. CDR3 coding DNA: TGTGCCAGCAGCTTGCTGGGTGGGCCAAGGGGAAATGAGCAGTTCTTC. Full variable domain (rest looked up from reference TRBV11-2 and TRBJ2-1): EAGVAQSPRYKIIEKRQSVAFWCNPISGHATLYWYQQILGQGPKLLIQFQNNGVVDDSQLPKDRFSAERLKGVDSTLKIQPAKLEDSAVYLCASSLLGGPRGNEQFFGPGTRLTVL.

The rearrangement joins TRBV2 to TRBJ2-7, with TRBD2 matching 9 bases. Per germline, CDR1 SNHLY and CDR2 FYNNEI. This CDR3 has 13 residues. V trimming: 4 bases; J trimming: 3 bases; junction bases outside the gene matches: 1. This CDR3 is CASSARGGYEQYF. CDR3 sequence (DNA): TGTGCCAGCAGTGCGCGGGGGGGCTACGAGCAGTACTTC.